This T cell receptor beta chain was identified during a study of blood T cell repertoires in COVID-19. Profiling relied on immunoSEQ multiplex PCR, and the TCRdb table lists in-frame clones only, not all of them. This table holds approximately 170,000 clones, 85% to 90% found once. The CDR3 has 16 residues. Trimming at V came to 3 bases and at J to 0 bases, leaving 5 bases not matched to a gene. The germline gives CDR1 WSHSY, CDR2 SAAADI. This clone was counted a few times. Sequencing input: peripheral blood. The receptor was isolated from an elderly woman with COVID-19, enrolled during active disease. The chain carries TRBV10-2 and TRBJ2-3, with 8 bases lining up with TRBD2. The CDR3 loop is CASSDQLAASTDTQYF. The CDR3 coding sequence is TGCGCCAGCAGTGACCAACTAGCGGCTAGCACAGATACGCAGTATTTT.